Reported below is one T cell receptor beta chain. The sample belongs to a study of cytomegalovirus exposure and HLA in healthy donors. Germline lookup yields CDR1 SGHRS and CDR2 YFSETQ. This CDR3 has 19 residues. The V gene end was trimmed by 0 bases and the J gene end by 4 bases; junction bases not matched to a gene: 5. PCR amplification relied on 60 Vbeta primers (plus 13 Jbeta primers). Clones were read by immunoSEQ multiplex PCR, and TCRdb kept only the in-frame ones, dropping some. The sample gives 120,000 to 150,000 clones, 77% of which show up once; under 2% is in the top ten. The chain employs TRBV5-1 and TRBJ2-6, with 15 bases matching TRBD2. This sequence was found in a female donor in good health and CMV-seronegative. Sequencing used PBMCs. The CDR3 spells CASSLGGLAGGPGANVLTF. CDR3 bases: TGCGCCAGCAGCTTGGGTGGACTAGCGGGGGGGCCGGGGGCCAACGTCCTGACTTTC.